What follows are 32 T cell receptor beta chains derived from one specimen sequenced in a study of T cells in women clearing cervical HPV infection. Clones were sequenced by immunoSEQ multiplex PCR, and TCRdb holds only the in-frame ones, with some missing. The sample has about 27,000 clones. The sample was blood buffy coat. These receptors were collected from a woman aged 18-70 years with a cervical HPV16 infection that either progressed to CIN3+ or cleared (not recorded which).

Concerning this clone: The read terminates 3 residues before the CDR3 end, so the remaining end is supplied by the germline J gene. The chain recombines TRBV5-4 with TRBJ2-2; possibly TRBD1 for D (6 bases). The CDR3 is made up of 15 amino acids. Per germline, CDR1 SGHNT and CDR2 YYREEE (reference sequence). V gave up 4 bases and J gave up 0 bases, with 10 bases separating them. CDR3 sequence: CASSTGFSNTGELFF. CDR3 DNA, as far as it was read: TGTGCCAGCAGCACAGGGTTTTCGAACACCGGGGAG.

In the case of this clone: The missing CDR3 end, 3 residues past where the read stops, is filled in from the germline J gene. V usage is TRBV19 and J usage is TRBJ1-5; D unclear. This CDR3 contains 12 residues. Germline assignment: CDR1 LNHDA and CDR2 SQIVND (reference sequence). V dropped 5 bases and J dropped 5 bases, with 7 bases sitting between them. The CDR3: CASSSRDQPQHF. CDR3 DNA, as far as it was read: TGTGCCAGTAGTTCCCGCGATCAGCCC.

Points on this clone: With the read ending 3 residues before the CDR3 end, the germline J gene is used to fill in that end. The V call is TRBV7-2, the J call TRBJ1-5; 7 positions agree with TRBD1. Germline CDR1 and CDR2: SGHTA and FQGNSA. V shed 4 bases and J 2 bases; nucleotides not matched to a gene: 2. There are 14 residues in the CDR3. The CDR3 here is CASSSQGRNQPQHF. Partial CDR3 DNA: TGTGCCAGCAGCTCACAGGGGCGCAATCAGCCC.

A note on this clone: The read ends 3 residues before the CDR3 terminus; that terminus is restored from the germline J gene. The V and J genes are TRBV20-1 and TRBJ2-1; D is possibly TRBD2 (5 bases). The CDR3 is 13 residues long. Looked up from germline, CDR1 is DFQATT and CDR2 is SNEGSKA (reference sequence). Trimming stripped 6 bases from V and 3 bases from J, with 12 bases between. The CDR3 sequence is CSALVANYNEQFF. The sequenced part of the CDR3 DNA is TGCAGTGCACTTGTAGCGAACTACAATGAG.

With respect to this clone: The sequence runs out 3 residues before the end of the CDR3; the remainder is reconstructed from the germline J gene. The J gene is TRBJ1-1, the V gene TRBV7-2, with no clear D. The CDR3 extends over 14 amino acids. Trimming stripped 0 bases from V and 3 bases from J, with 8 bases between. The germline V gene encodes CDR1 SGHTA and CDR2 FQGNSA. The CDR3 reads CASSLAVGYTEAFF. The sequenced part of the CDR3 DNA is TGTGCCAGCAGCTTAGCGGTAGGGTACACTGAA.

CDR3 bases read: TGCAGTGCTAGGGGCACCCTTTATGAAGAA. It codes for CSARGTLYEE. The full CDR3 protein is CSARGTLYEEAFF. This chain uses TRBV20-1 with TRBJ1-1; no reliable D call. The read comes to an end 3 residues before the CDR3 does, leaving the germline J gene to fill in the end. Germline assignment: CDR1 DFQATT and CDR2 SNEGSKA (reference sequence). CDR3 size: 13 residues.

Regarding this clone: The CDR3 end is not reached by the read, which stops 3 residues before it; the germline J gene fills it in. The rearrangement links TRBV20-1 to TRBJ2-1; 9 bases are shared with TRBD2. The CDR3 length is 14 residues. CDR1 is DFQATT and CDR2 is SNEGSKA in the germline V gene (reference sequence). Trimming took 3 bases from V and 7 from J; bases not matched to a gene: 7. CDR3 in amino acids: CSARLAGFQNEQFF. The CDR3 DNA, read in part, is TGCAGTGCTAGGCTAGCGGGATTCCAAAATGAG.

The CDR3 here is CASSLGQGNEQYF. The DNA read from the CDR3 is TGCGCCAGCAGCTTGGGGCAGGGTAACGAG. J is TRBJ2-7 and V is TRBV5-1; tentatively, D is TRBD1 (5 bases). The read ends 3 residues before the CDR3 terminus; that terminus is restored from the germline J gene. Between the trimmed V and J ends, which lost 0 bases and 5 bases, there was a span of 9 bases. Germline V lookup: CDR1 SGHRS, CDR2 YFSETQ. CDR3 length: 13 amino acids. Filled out from reference TRBV5-1 and TRBJ2-7, the complete variable domain reads KAGVTQTPRYLIKTRGQQVTLSCSPISGHRSVSWYQQTPGQGLQFLFEYFSETQRNKGNFPGRFSGRQFSNSRSEMNVSTLELGDSALYLCASSLGQGNEQYFGPGTRLTVT.

Points on this clone: The read ends 3 residues early relative to the CDR3; the germline J gene fills the gap. The chain joins TRBV5-8 to TRBJ2-3, with 8 bases aligning to TRBD1. In germline, CDR1 is SGHTS, CDR2 YDEGEE. With V trimmed by 9 bases and J by 1 base, 10 bases remained unmatched. This CDR3 has 15 residues. The CDR3 sequence is CATIRDRSGTDTQYF. The covered CDR3 bases are TGTGCCACCATAAGGGACAGGTCGGGCACAGATACG.

Judged by frequency, this clone is medium-sized. The read halts 3 residues ahead of the CDR3 end, with the missing end drawn from the germline J gene. The chain has TRBV2 and TRBJ2-3; D remains ambiguous. The CDR3 covers 11 residues. Per the germline V gene, CDR1 is SNHLY and CDR2 is FYNNEI. The DNA read from the CDR3 is TGTGCCAGCACTTCGAGAAGCGCG. Its protein is CASTSRSA. The full CDR3 protein reads CASTSRSAQYF. The variable domain in full, with the rest retrieved from reference TRBV2 and TRBJ2-3, is EPEVTQTPSHQVTQMGQEVILRCVPISNHLYFYWYRQILGQKVEFLVSFYNNEISEKSEIFDDQFSVERPDGSNFTLKIRSTKLEDSAMYFCASTSRSAQYFGPGTRLTVL.

Comments on this clone: The CDR3 is cut off 3 residues early in the read; its end comes from the germline J gene. The chain links TRBV10-1 to TRBJ2-2; 7 nucleotides match TRBD1. The CDR3 sequence is 14 residues long. Trimming cost V 4 bases and J 6 bases; bases outside gene matches: 5. The V gene's germline CDR1 is WNHNN and CDR2 SYGVQD (reference sequence). The CDR3 here is CASSARDRAGELFF. CDR3 DNA (partial): TGCGCCAGCAGTGCCAGGGACAGAGCCGGGGAG.

The CDR3 is CASSPHTHLDTIYF. The CDR3 bases that were read are TGTGCCAGCAGCCCCCACACCCACCTTGACACC. The gene calls are TRBV7-8 and TRBJ1-3; D gene ambiguous. With the read ending 3 residues before the CDR3 end, the germline J gene is used to fill in that end. Per germline, CDR1 SGHVS and CDR2 FQNEAQ. The CDR3 has 14 amino acids. Trimming left V 5 bases short and J 8 bases short, with 16 bases between.

On this clone: The CDR3 end is not reached by the read, which stops 3 residues before it; the germline J gene fills it in. The chain joins TRBV20-1 to TRBJ2-7; 11 bases are shared with TRBD2. Losses at the gene ends were 1 base for V and 3 bases for J; bases not matched to a gene: 5. Germline CDR1 DFQATT, CDR2 SNEGSKA (reference sequence). The CDR3 spans 15 residues. The CDR3 sequence: CSARVPGTSGYEQYF. CDR3 bases read: TGCAGTGCTAGAGTTCCCGGGACTAGCGGCTACGAG.

A note on this clone: The CDR3 end lies 3 residues beyond the end of the read and is filled in from the germline J gene. V and J are TRBV20-1 and TRBJ2-7; D might be TRBD2 (6 bases). Per germline, CDR1 DFQATT and CDR2 SNEGSKA (reference sequence). Trimming cost V 0 bases and J 3 bases, with 15 bases left between them. CDR3 length: 15 residues. This CDR3 is CSARDFGGGGYEQYF. The CDR3 DNA, read in part, is TGCAGTGCTAGAGATTTCGGGGGTGGGGGCTACGAG.

Turning to this clone: The read gets to within 3 residues of the CDR3 end, and the germline J gene fills in the rest. The chain links TRBV7-3 to TRBJ2-1; 10 nucleotides align to TRBD1. There are 15 residues in the CDR3. Trimming took 4 bases from V and 6 from J; bases not matched to a gene: 6. From germline, CDR1 is SGHTA and CDR2 FQGTGA. CDR3 loop: CASSSGQGGINEQFF. The CDR3 DNA, read in part, is TGTGCCAGCAGCTCCGGACAGGGGGGCATCAATGAG.

In the case of this clone: The CDR3 end lies 3 residues beyond the end of the read and is filled in from the germline J gene. This chain uses TRBV7-9 with TRBJ2-1; 7 nucleotides match TRBD2. Per the germline V gene, CDR1 is SEHNR and CDR2 is FQNEAQ (reference sequence). The V gene end was trimmed by 1 base and the J gene end by 9 bases; junction bases not matched to a gene: 9. This CDR3 region has 15 residues. This CDR3 is CASSLGELASGEQFF. Partial CDR3 DNA: TGTGCCAGCAGCTTAGGGGAACTAGCGTCCGGTGAG.

Worth noting for this clone: Read data end 3 residues before the CDR3 end; the end is taken from the germline J gene. This sequence joins TRBV5-1 and TRBJ2-2; TRBD2 matches at 8 bases. V lost 2 bases to trimming and J lost 6 bases; unmatched junction nucleotides: 9. Germline assignment: CDR1 SGHRS and CDR2 YFSETQ. The CDR3 sequence is 16 residues long. The sequenced CDR3 bases are TGCGCCAGCAGCTTTTTTCGCAGCGGGAGCCCCGGGGAG. Its translation: CASSFFRSGSPGE. The entire CDR3 reads CASSFFRSGSPGELFF. The whole variable domain, remainder taken from reference TRBV5-1 and TRBJ2-2, is KAGVTQTPRYLIKTRGQQVTLSCSPISGHRSVSWYQQTPGQGLQFLFEYFSETQRNKGNFPGRFSGRQFSNSRSEMNVSTLELGDSALYLCASSFFRSGSPGELFFGEGSRLTVL.

A remark on this clone: The read finishes 3 residues shy of the CDR3 end, and the germline J gene is used to complete it. This chain joins TRBV7-3 and TRBJ2-3; a weak D match, TRBD2 (6 bases). Germline lookup yields CDR1 SGHTA and CDR2 FQGTGA. The CDR3 is 14 residues long. CDR3 sequence: CASSLGGSRETQYF. The CDR3 DNA, read in part, is TGTGCCAGCAGCTTAGGAGGGAGCAGGGAGACG.

Turning to this clone: With the read ending 3 residues before the CDR3 end, the germline J gene is used to fill in that end. V gene TRBV7-2 combines with J gene TRBJ1-6; TRBD1 aligns across 7 bases. V was clipped by 2 bases and J by 9 bases; unmatched bases: 4. CDR3 size: 14 residues. Germline assignment: CDR1 SGHTA and CDR2 FQGNSA. CDR3 DNA, as far as it was read: TGTGCCAGCAGCTTATATCCAGGGGGTTCACCC. Translation gives CASSLYPGGSP. The complete CDR3 sequence is CASSLYPGGSPLHF.

Remarks on this clone: The read stops 3 residues short of the end of the CDR3; the missing end is completed from the germline J gene. J is TRBJ2-2 and V is TRBV5-1; D perhaps matches TRBD2 (6 bases). This CDR3 comprises 13 residues. From germline, CDR1 is SGHRS and CDR2 YFSETQ. The covered CDR3 bases are TGCGCCAGCAGCCCGACTTGGGGGGAAAAG. This codes for CASSPTWGEK. The entire CDR3 protein reads CASSPTWGEKLFF.

Notes on this clone: Read sequence stops 3 residues before the CDR3 end, and the germline J gene provides the missing end. The rearrangement uses TRBV3-1 (or the pseudogene TRBV3-2) and TRBJ2-5, with 7 bases matching TRBD2. V lost 0 bases, J lost 4 bases, and 5 bases stayed unmatched. Germline V gives CDR1 LGHDT, CDR2 YNNKEL (reference sequence). The CDR3 runs 15 residues. The part of the CDR3 DNA that was read is TGTGCCAGCAGCCAAGAGCCAGCGGGAAGAGAGACC. This translates into CASSQEPAGRET. The full CDR3 protein is CASSQEPAGRETQYF.

Notes on this clone: The read terminates 3 residues before the CDR3 end, so the remaining end is supplied by the germline J gene. The chain has TRBV5-1 and TRBJ1-2; 7 positions agree with TRBD1. The CDR3 contains 13 residues. Germline CDR1 SGHRS, CDR2 YFSETQ. The sequenced part of the CDR3 DNA is TGCGCCAGCAGCTTGGCCCAGGGGGAAGGC. It yields the protein CASSLAQGEG. The whole CDR3 protein reads CASSLAQGEGYTF.

Note on this clone: Read data end 3 residues before the CDR3 end; the end is taken from the germline J gene. The V and J genes are TRBV20-1 and TRBJ2-2, with 9 bases fitting TRBD2. The CDR3 has 16 residues. Per the germline V gene, CDR1 is DFQATT and CDR2 is SNEGSKA (reference sequence). V shed 0 bases, J shed 1 base, and the junction held 3 bases outside the gene matches. The CDR3 DNA, read in part, is TGCAGTGCTAGAGATAGACTAGCGGTGAACACCGGGGAG. Translation gives CSARDRLAVNTGE. The whole CDR3 protein reads CSARDRLAVNTGELFF.

A remark on this clone: The junction does not match germline at one end; this may be a read error. The read falls 3 residues short of the CDR3 end, and the missing part is taken from the germline J gene. The sample carries other DNA sequences with the same CDR3. V and J are TRBV7-9 and TRBJ1-3, with unresolved D. Germline-derived CDR1 and CDR2 are SEHNR and FQNEAQ (reference sequence). This CDR3 region has 14 residues. This CDR3 is CASSFAGSGNTIYF. The sequenced part of the CDR3 DNA is TGTGCCAGCAGCTTCGCAGGCTCTGGAAACACA.

As for this clone: The read ends 3 residues before the CDR3 terminus; that terminus is restored from the germline J gene. The genes are TRBV18 and TRBJ2-1; 8 bases align to TRBD2. The CDR3 has 16 residues. The trim removed 3 bases at V and 1 base at J, leaving 5 bases unmatched. The V gene's germline CDR1 is KGHSH and CDR2 LQKENI. The sequenced part of the CDR3 DNA is TGTGCCAGCTCACCTGGCGGGGGGCTATCCTACAATGAG. Translating gives CASSPGGGLSYNE. In full, the CDR3 reads CASSPGGGLSYNEQFF.

Note on this clone: The read is 3 residues too short to cover the CDR3 end, so that end is filled in from the germline J gene. This chain connects TRBV20-1 to TRBJ1-1; a weak D match, TRBD1 (6 bases). Trimming took 6 bases from V and 1 from J, leaving 12 bases between them. Germline V gene sequence: CDR1 DFQATT, CDR2 SNEGSKA (reference sequence). This CDR3 contains 13 residues. CDR3 bases read: TGCAGTGCGGGTCCGGGACAGAACACTGAA. This encodes CSAGPGQNTE. The full CDR3 sequence reads CSAGPGQNTEAFF.

Details on this clone: The read comes to an end 3 residues before the CDR3 does, leaving the germline J gene to fill in the end. J is TRBJ1-2 and V is TRBV18; D remains ambiguous. This CDR3 region has 12 residues. Germline CDR1 is KGHSH and CDR2 is LQKENI. The DNA read from the CDR3 is TGTGCCAGCTCACCAGTTTCCTACGAC. It translates to CASSPVSYD. The entire CDR3 is CASSPVSYDYTF.

On this clone itself: The read ends 3 residues before the CDR3 terminus; that terminus is restored from the germline J gene. The chain couples TRBV7-6 to TRBJ2-2, with 9 bases fitting TRBD1. Trimming cost V 5 bases and J 1 base; bases outside gene matches: 11. Germline CDR1 and CDR2: SGHVS and FNYEAQ. The CDR3 runs to 18 residues. The part of the CDR3 DNA that was read is TGTGCCAGCAGCGCGATTGTCCCGGGACAGGGGAACACCGGGGAG. Its protein is CASSAIVPGQGNTGE. The full CDR3 protein is CASSAIVPGQGNTGELFF.

With regard to this clone: The missing CDR3 end, 3 residues past where the read stops, is filled in from the germline J gene. The chain joins TRBV7-2 to TRBJ2-3; D is perhaps TRBD2 (6 bases). Germline loops: CDR1 SGHTA, CDR2 FQGNSA. V shed 6 bases and J shed 2 bases, with 12 bases lying between them. The CDR3 spans 14 residues. The CDR3 is CASSTGLLTDTQYF. The DNA read from the CDR3 is TGTGCCAGCAGTACGGGACTTCTCACAGATACG.

Comments on this clone: The CDR3 end lies 3 residues beyond the end of the read and is filled in from the germline J gene. The V call is TRBV19, the J call TRBJ1-4, with TRBD1 matching 8 bases. V shed 4 bases, J shed 7 bases, and the junction held 5 bases outside the gene matches. The length of the CDR3 is 14 residues. Germline-derived CDR1 and CDR2 are LNHDA and SQIVND (reference sequence). The sequenced CDR3 bases are TGTGCCAGTAGTAGGACAGGGCGGGTTGAAAAA. This sequence encodes CASSRTGRVEK. The full CDR3 is CASSRTGRVEKLFF.

Comment on this clone: Read data end 3 residues before the CDR3 end; the end is taken from the germline J gene. The V gene is TRBV12-3 or TRBV12-4, the J gene TRBJ2-5; D ambiguous. Deletions cut 1 base from V and 5 bases from J, with 8 bases between. The CDR3 totals 13 residues. CDR3 residues: CASSLVRWETQYF. CDR3 DNA, as far as it was read: TGTGCCAGCAGTTTAGTTCGGTGGGAGACC.

To note about this clone: Sequencing ends 3 residues short of the CDR3 end; the germline J gene provides the rest. V gene TRBV29-1 combines with J gene TRBJ2-2; D gene uncertain. CDR1 is SQVTM and CDR2 is ANQGSEA in the germline V gene. The CDR3 is 12 amino acids. V gave up 5 bases and J gave up 1 base, with 5 bases separating them. CDR3 bases read: TGCAGCGTTCCCGGGAACACCGGGGAG. Translated, it gives CSVPGNTGE. The full CDR3 is CSVPGNTGELFF.